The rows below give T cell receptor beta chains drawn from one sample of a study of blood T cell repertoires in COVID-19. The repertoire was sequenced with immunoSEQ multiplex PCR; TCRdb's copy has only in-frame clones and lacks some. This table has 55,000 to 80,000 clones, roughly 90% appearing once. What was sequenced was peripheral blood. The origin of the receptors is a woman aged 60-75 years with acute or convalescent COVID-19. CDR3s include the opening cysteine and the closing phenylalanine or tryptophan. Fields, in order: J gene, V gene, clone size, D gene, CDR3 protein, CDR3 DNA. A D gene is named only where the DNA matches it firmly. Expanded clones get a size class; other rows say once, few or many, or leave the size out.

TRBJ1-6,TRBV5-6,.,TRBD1,CASSVTRGQGYNSPLHF,TGTGCCAGCAGCGTGACCCGTGGACAGGGCTATAATTCACCCCTCCACTTT
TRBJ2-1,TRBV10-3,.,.,CASSWTGYNEQFF,TGTGCCAGCTCGTGGACGGGGTACAATGAGCAGTTCTTC
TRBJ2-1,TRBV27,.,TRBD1,CASSPTGAGMGSEQFF,TGTGCCAGCAGTCCGACAGGGGCCGGGATGGGGAGTGAGCAGTTCTTC
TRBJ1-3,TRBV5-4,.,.,CASIILWPSGNTIYF,TGTGCCAGCATCATATTATGGCCCTCTGGAAACACCATATATTTT
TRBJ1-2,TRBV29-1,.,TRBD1,CSVRRDREDGYTF,TGCAGCGTTCGCCGGGACAGGGAGGATGGCTACACCTTC
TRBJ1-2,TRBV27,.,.,CASSLKGGNYGYTF,TGTGCCAGCAGTTTAAAGGGGGGGAACTATGGCTACACCTTC
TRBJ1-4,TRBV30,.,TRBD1,CAWTPGQLNEKLFF,TGTGCCTGGACCCCGGGACAGTTAAATGAAAAACTGTTTTTT
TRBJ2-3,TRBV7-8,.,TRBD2,CASSLNDLRGRAVITQYF,TGTGCCAGCAGCTTAAACGACCTACGGGGGAGGGCCGTTATTACGCAGTATTTT
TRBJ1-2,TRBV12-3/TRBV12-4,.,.,CASSLGLYGYTF,TGTGCCAGCAGTTTGGGACTCTATGGCTACACCTTC
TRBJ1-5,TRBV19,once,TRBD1,CASSMAAGTGGEVGQPQHF,TGTGCCAGTAGTATGGCCGCCGGGACAGGGGGCGAAGTTGGTCAGCCCCAGCATTTT
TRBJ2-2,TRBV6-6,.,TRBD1,CASSYSRGHTGELFF,TGTGCCAGCAGTTACTCCAGGGGGCACACCGGGGAGCTGTTTTTT
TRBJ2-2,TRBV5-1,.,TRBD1,CASSLTGGAGTGELFF,TGCGCCAGCAGCTTGACAGGGGGCGCGGGGACCGGGGAGCTGTTTTTT
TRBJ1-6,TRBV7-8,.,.,CASSLARLTNSPLHF,TGTGCCAGCAGCTTAGCCCGACTTACGAATTCACCCCTCCACTTT
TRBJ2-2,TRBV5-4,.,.,CASSRRGIAGELFF,TGTGCCAGCAGCCGAAGGGGGATCGCCGGGGAGCTGTTTTTT
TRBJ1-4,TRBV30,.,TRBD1,CAWSRQGNEKLFF,TGTGCCTGGAGTAGACAGGGGAATGAAAAACTGTTTTTT
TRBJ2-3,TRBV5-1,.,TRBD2,CASSLVGGRGDTQYF,TGCGCCAGCAGCTTGGTCGGGGGGAGAGGAGATACGCAGTATTTT
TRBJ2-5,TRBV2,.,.,CASSEERVHQETQYF,TGTGCCAGCAGTGAAGAGAGGGTCCACCAAGAGACCCAGTACTTC